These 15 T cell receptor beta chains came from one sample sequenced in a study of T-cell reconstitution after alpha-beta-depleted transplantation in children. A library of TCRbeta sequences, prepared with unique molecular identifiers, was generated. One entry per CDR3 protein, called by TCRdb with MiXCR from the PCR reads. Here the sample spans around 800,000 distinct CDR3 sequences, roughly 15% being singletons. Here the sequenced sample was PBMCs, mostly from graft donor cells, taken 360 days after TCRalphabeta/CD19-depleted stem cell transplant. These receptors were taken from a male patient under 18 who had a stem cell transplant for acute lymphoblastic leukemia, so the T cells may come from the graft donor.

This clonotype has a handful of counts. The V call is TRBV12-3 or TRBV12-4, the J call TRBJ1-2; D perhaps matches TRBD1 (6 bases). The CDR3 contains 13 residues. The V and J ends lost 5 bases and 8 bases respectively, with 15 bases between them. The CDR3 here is CASSPPPGDGYTF. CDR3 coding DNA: TGTGCCAGCAGTCCCCCGCCAGGGGACGGCTACACCTTC.

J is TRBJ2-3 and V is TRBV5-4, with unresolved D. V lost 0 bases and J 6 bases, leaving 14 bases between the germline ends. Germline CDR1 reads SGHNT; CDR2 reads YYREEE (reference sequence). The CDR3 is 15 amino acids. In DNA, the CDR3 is TGTGCCAGCAGCTTGGGCGGCTCCCTCGGGGATACGCAGTATTTT. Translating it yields CASSLGGSLGDTQYF.

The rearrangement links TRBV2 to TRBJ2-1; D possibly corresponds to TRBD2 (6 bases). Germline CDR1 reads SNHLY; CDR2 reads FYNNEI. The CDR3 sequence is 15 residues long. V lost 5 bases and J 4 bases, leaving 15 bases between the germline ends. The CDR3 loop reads CASSLDYLLYNEQFF. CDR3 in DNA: TGTGCCAGCAGTCTGGACTATCTACTATACAATGAGCAGTTCTTC.

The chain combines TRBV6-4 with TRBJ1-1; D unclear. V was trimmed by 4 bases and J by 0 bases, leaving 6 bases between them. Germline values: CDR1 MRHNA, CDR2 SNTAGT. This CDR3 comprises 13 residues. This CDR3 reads CASSVHLNTEAFF. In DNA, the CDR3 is TGTGCCAGCAGTGTGCATCTGAACACTGAAGCTTTCTTT.

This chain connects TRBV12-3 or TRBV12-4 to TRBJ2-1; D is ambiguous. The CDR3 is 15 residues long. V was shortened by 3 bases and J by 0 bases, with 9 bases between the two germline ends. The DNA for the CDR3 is TGTGCCAGCAGTTTGTCCAGAACCTCCTACAATGAGCAGTTCTTC. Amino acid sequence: CASSLSRTSYNEQFF.

CDR3 coding DNA: TGTGCCAGCAGCGTCCCGGGACTAGTGATCGACGAGCAGTACTTC. As protein: CASSVPGLVIDEQYF. J is TRBJ2-7 and V is TRBV5-6, with 8 bases identical to TRBD2. Unmatched junction bases numbered 11, after V lost 4 bases and J lost 5 bases. Per germline, CDR1 SGHDT and CDR2 YYEEEE. CDR3 size: 15 residues.

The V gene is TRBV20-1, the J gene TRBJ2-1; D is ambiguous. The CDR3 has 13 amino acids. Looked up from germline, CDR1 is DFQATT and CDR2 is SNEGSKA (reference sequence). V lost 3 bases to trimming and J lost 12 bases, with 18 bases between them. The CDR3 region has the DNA TGCAGTGCTAGGGAGAAAGAAAAACTGAGGCAGTTCTTC. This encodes CSAREKEKLRQFF.

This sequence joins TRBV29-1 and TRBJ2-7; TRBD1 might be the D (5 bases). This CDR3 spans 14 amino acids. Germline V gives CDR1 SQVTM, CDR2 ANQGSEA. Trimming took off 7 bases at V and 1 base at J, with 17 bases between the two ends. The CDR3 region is CSAQGHFPSYEQYF. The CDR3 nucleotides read TGCAGCGCCCAAGGACATTTCCCTTCCTACGAGCAGTACTTC.

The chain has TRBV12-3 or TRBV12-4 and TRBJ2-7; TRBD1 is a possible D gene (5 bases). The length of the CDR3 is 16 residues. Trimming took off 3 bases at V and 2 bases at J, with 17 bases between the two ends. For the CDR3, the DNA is TGTGCCAGCAGTTTCCTCAGGGCCGGAAGTCCCTACGAGCAGTACTTC. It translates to CASSFLRAGSPYEQYF.

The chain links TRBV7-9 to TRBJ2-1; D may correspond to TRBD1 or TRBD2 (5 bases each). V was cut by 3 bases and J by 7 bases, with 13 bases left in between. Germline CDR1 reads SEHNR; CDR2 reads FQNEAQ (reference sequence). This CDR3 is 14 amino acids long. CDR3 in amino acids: CASSFTGTWNEQFF. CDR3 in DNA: TGTGCCAGCAGCTTTACGGGGACCTGGAATGAGCAGTTCTTC.

The CDR3 loop is CATSDYDRHNEQFF. For the CDR3, the DNA is TGTGCCACCAGTGACTACGACAGGCACAATGAGCAGTTCTTC. This chain connects TRBV24-1 to TRBJ2-1, with a possible D match to TRBD1 (6 bases). The CDR3 sequence is 14 residues long. V lost 4 bases and J lost 5, with 11 bases in between. Germline V gives CDR1 KGHDR, CDR2 SFDVKD.

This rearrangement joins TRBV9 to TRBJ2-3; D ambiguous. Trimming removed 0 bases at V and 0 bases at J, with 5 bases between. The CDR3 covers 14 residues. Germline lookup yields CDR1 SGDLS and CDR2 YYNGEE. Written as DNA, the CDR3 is TGTGCCAGCAGCGTAGCCCCTAGCACAGATACGCAGTATTTT. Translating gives CASSVAPSTDTQYF.

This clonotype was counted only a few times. Here the CDR3 DNA reads TGCGCCAGCAGCCTCCGGGACGCCCCAAAGGACATTCAGTACTTC. It codes for CASSLRDAPKDIQYF. V gene TRBV5-1 combines with J gene TRBJ2-4; either TRBD1 or TRBD2 may supply D (5 bases each). Germline CDR1 and CDR2: SGHRS and YFSETQ. Trimming pared 4 bases from V and 8 bases from J, leaving 19 bases between. The CDR3 contains 15 residues.

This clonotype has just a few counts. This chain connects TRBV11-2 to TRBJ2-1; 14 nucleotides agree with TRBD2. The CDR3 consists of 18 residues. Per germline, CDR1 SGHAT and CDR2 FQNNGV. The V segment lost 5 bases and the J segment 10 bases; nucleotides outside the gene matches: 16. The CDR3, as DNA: TGTGCCAGCAGCCCCAGACTAGCGGGAGGGCTTGGGGTGCACGAGCAGTTCTTC. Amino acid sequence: CASSPRLAGGLGVHEQFF.

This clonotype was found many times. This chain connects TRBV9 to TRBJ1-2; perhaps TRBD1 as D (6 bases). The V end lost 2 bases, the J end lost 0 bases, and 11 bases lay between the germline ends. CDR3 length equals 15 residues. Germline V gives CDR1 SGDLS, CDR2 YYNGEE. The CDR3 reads CASSVLGGANYGYTF. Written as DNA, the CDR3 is TGTGCCAGCAGCGTCTTAGGGGGAGCTAACTATGGCTACACCTTC.